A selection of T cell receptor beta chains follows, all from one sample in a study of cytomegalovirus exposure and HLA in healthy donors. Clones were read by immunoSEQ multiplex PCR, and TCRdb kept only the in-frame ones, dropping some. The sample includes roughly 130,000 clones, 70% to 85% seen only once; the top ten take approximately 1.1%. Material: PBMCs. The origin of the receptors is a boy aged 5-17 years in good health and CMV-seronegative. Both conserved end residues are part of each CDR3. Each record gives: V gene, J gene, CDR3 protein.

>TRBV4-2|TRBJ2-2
CASSPHQDWNTGELFF
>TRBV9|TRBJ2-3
CASSDRGPPDTQYF
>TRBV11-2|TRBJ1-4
CASSLGRGEKLFF
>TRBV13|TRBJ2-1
CASSPEGGTSGGAGQFF
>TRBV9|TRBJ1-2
CASSRGEGSYGYTF
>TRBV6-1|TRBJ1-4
CASSHPGLGVEKLFF
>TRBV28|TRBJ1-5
CASRGRAGLLQPQHF
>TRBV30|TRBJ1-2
CAWSPPPLQGLSYGYTF
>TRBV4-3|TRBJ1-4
CASSIGTARNEKLFF
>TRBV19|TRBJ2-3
CASRAEVSTDTQYF
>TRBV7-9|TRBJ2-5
CASSYSPSQETQYF
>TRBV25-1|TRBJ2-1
CASSKGALWGSYNEQFF
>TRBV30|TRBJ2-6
CAYGGANVLTF
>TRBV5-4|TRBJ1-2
CASSQPRTGGYTF
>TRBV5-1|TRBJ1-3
CASSLDGQSGNTIYF
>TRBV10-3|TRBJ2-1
CAINRGTGEDEQFF
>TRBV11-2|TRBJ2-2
CASSLESSPTGELFF
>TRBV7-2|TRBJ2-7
CASSLEGLASRPSSYEQYF
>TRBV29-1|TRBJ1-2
CSVEGRDSFSYGYTF
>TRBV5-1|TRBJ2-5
CASSFALKAQETQYF
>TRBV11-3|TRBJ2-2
CASSPRDRGPGELFF
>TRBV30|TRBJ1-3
CACAGRSGNTIYF
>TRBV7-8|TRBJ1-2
CASSQGFNYGYTF
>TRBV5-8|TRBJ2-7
CASSSPGDVGDEQYF
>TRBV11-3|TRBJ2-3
CASSPRVNRPADTQYF
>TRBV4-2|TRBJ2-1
CASSLGTSGPYEQFF
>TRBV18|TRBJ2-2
CASSPQEGTGELFF
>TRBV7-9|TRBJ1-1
CASSLRQVNTEAFF
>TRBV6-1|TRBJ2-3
CASSRGHTDTQYF
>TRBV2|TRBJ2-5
CATRATRETQYF
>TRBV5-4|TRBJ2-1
CASRSTGLAGVHNEQFF
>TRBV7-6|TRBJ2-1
CASSLYGSGSNEQFF
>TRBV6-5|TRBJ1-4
CASSYTAYRGEKLFF
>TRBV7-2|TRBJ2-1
CASSYQPGLAGYNEQFF
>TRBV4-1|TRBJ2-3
CASSQVGLALSTDTQYF
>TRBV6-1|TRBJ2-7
CASSEDPQSPQYF
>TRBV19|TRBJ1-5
CASARRGGNQPQHF
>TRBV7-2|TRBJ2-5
CASSLLGGRPGETQYF
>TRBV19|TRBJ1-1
CASSPRGGSRDTEAFF
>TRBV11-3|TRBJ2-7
CASSLVGTSGLYYEQYF
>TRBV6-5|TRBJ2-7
CASSYSGSGFYEQYF